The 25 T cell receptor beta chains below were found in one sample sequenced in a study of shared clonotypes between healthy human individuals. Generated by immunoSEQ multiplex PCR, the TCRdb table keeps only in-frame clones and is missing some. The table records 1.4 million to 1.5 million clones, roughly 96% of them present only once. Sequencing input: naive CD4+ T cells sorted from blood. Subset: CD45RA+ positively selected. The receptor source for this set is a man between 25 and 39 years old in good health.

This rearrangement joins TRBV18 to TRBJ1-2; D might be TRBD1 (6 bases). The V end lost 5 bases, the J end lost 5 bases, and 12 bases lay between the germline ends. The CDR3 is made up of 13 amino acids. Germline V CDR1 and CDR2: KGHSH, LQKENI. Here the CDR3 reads CASSADSGYGYTF. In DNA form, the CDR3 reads TGTGCCAGCTCAGCGGACAGTGGATATGGCTACACCTTC.

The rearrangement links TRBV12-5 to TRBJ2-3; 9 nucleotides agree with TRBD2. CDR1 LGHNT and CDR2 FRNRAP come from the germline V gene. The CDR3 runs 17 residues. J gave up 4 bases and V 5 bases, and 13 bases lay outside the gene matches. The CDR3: CASGLQNGGRAADTQYF. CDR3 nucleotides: TGTGCTAGTGGTCTGCAGAATGGCGGGAGGGCGGCAGATACGCAGTATTTT.

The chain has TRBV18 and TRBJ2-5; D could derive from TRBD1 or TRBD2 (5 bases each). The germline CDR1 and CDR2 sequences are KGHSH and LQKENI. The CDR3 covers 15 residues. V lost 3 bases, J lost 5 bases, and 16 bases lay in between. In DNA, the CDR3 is TGTGCCAGCTCACCTCCGGGACGGAGAGGGGAGACCCAGTACTTC. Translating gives CASSPPGRRGETQYF.

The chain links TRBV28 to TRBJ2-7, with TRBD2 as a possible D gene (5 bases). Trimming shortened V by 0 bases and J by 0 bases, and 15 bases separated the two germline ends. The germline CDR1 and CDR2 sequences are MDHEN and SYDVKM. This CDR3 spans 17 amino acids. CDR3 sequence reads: CASSLWDRGSPSYEQYF. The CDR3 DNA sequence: TGTGCCAGCAGTTTATGGGATCGGGGAAGTCCCTCCTACGAGCAGTACTTC. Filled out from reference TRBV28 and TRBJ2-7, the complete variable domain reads DVKVTQSSRYLVKRTGEKVFLECVQDMDHENMFWYRQDPGLGLRLIYFSYDVKMKEKGDIPEGYSVSREKKERFSLILESASTNQTSMYLCASSLWDRGSPSYEQYFGPGTRLTVT.

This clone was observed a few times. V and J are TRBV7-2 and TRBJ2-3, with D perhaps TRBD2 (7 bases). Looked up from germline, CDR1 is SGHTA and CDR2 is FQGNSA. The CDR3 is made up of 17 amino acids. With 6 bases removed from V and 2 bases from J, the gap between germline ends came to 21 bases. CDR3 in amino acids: CASRQLRGPPPTDTQYF. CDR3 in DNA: TGTGCCAGCAGACAGCTGCGGGGGCCCCCCCCCACAGATACGCAGTATTTT. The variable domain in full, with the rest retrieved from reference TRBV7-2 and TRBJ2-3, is GAGVSQSPSNKVTEKGKDVELRCDPISGHTALYWYRQSLGQGLEFLIYFQGNSAPDKSGLPSDRFSAERTGGSVSTLTIQRTQQEDSAVYLCASRQLRGPPPTDTQYFGPGTRLTVL.

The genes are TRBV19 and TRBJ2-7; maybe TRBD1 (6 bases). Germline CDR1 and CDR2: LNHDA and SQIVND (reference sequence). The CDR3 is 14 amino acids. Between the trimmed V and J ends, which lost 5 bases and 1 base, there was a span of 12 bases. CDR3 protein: CASSVIQGSYEQYF. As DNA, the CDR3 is TGTGCCAGTAGTGTCATACAGGGTTCCTACGAGCAGTACTTC.

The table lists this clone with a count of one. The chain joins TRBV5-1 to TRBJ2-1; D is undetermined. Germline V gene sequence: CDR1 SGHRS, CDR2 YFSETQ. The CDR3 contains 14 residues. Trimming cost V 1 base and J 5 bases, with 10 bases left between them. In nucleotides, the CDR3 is TGCGCCAGCAGCTTGAGGACCCAGGACAATGAGCAGTTCTTC. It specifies CASSLRTQDNEQFF.

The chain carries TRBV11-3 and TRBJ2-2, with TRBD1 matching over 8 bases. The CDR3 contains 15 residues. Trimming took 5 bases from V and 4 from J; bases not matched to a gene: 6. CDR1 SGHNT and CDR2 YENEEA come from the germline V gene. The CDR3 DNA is TGTGCCAGCAGCCCCAGTGGGACAGGCACCGGGGAGCTGTTTTTT. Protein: CASSPSGTGTGELFF.

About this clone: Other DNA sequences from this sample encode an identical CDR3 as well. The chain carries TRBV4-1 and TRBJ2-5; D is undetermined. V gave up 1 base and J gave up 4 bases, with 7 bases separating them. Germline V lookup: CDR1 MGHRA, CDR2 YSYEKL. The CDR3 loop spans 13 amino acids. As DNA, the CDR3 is TGCGCCAGCAGCCAAGGTCTTCTAGAGACCCAGTACTTC. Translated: CASSQGLLETQYF.

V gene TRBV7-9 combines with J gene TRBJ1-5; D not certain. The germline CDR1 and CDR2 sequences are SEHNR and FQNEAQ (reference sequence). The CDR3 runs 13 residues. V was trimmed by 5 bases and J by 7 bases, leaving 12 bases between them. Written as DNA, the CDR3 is TGTGCCAGCAGCAAAACCCTAAGCCAGCCCCAGCATTTT. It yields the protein CASSKTLSQPQHF.

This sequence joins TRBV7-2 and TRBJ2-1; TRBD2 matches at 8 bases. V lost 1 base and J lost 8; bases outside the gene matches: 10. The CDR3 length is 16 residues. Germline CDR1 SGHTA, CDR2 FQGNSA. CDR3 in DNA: TGTGCCAGCAGCTTAGTTGGATCGGGAGGGCCTCATGAGCAGTTCTTC. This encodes CASSLVGSGGPHEQFF.

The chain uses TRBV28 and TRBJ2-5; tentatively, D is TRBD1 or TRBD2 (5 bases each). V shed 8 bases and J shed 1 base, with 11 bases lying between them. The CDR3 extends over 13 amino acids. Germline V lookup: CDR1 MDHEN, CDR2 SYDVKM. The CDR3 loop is CASCPGRQETQYF. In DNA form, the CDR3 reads TGTGCCAGCTGCCCGGGGCGCCAAGAGACCCAGTACTTC.

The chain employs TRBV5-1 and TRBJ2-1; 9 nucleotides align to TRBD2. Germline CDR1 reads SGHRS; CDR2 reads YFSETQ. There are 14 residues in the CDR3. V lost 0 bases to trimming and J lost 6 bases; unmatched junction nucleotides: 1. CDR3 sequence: CASSLVAGANEQFF. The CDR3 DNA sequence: TGCGCCAGCAGCTTGGTAGCGGGAGCCAATGAGCAGTTCTTC.

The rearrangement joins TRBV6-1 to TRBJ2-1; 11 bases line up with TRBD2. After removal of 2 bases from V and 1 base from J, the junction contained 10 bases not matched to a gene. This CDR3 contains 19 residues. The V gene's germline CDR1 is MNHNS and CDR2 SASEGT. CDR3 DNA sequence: TGTGCCAGCAGTGAATTTAGCGGGAGGGCCTTTCATTCCTACAATGAGCAGTTCTTC. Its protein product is CASSEFSGRAFHSYNEQFF.

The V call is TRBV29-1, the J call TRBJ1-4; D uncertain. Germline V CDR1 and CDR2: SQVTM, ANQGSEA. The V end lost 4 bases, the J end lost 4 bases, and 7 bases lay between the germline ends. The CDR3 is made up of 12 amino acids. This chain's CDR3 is CSVVGYNEKLFF. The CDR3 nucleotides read TGCAGCGTTGTTGGTTATAATGAAAAACTGTTTTTT.

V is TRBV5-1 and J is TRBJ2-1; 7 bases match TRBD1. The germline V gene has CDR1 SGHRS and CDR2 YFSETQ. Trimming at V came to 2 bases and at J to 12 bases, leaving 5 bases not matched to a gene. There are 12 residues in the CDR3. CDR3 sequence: CASSLGRDRQFF. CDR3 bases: TGCGCCAGCAGCTTAGGTAGGGACAGGCAGTTCTTC.

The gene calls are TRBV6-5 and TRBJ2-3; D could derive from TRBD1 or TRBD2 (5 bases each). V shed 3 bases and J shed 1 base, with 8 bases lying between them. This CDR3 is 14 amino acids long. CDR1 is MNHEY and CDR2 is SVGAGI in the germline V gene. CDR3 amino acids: CASSYEGRTDTQYF. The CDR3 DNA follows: TGTGCCAGCAGTTATGAGGGACGCACAGATACGCAGTATTTT.

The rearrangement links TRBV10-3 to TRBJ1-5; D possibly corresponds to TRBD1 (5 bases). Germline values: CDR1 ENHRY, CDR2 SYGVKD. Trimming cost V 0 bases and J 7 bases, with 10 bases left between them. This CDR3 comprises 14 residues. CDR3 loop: CAISESGDSQPQHF. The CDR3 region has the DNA TGTGCCATCAGTGAGTCGGGGGACTCACAGCCCCAGCATTTT.

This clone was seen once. The chain's CDR3 is CASSPWVDEQFF. CDR3 nucleotides: TGTGCCAGCTCACCTTGGGTCGATGAGCAGTTCTTC. The V gene is TRBV18, the J gene TRBJ2-1; D remains unclear. The germline CDR1 and CDR2 sequences are KGHSH and LQKENI. The CDR3 extends over 12 amino acids. Trimming pared 3 bases from V and 8 bases from J, leaving 8 bases between. Variable domain in full (rest from reference TRBV18 and TRBJ2-1): NAGVMQNPRHLVRRRGQEARLRCSPMKGHSHVYWYRQLPEEGLKFMVYLQKENIIDESGMPKERFSAEFPKEGPSILRIQQVVRGDSAAYFCASSPWVDEQFFGPGTRLTVL.

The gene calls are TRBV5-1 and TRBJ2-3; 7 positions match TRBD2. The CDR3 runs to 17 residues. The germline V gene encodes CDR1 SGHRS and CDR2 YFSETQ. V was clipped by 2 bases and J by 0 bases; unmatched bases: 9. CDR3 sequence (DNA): TGCGCCAGCAGCTTCAACGGGGGAGGGCTAAGCACAGATACGCAGTATTTT. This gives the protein CASSFNGGGLSTDTQYF.

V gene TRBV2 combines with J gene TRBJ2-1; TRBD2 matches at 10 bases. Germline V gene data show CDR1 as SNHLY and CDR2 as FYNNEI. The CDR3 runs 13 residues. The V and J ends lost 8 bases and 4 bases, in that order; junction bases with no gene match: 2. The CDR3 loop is CASGTSVYNEQFF. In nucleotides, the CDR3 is TGTGCCAGCGGGACTAGCGTGTACAATGAGCAGTTCTTC.

The CDR3, as DNA: TGTGCCAGCAGGGGACTAGGGAAAAACATTCAGTACTTC. This gives the protein CASRGLGKNIQYF. The chain combines TRBV11-2 with TRBJ2-4, with 8 bases fitting TRBD2. The CDR3 has 13 residues. CDR1 is SGHAT and CDR2 is FQNNGV in the germline V gene. The J segment lost 4 bases and the V segment lost 6 bases, leaving 2 bases of the junction unmatched. The full variable domain, its missing parts supplied by reference TRBV11-2 and TRBJ2-4, is EAGVAQSPRYKIIEKRQSVAFWCNPISGHATLYWYQQILGQGPKLLIQFQNNGVVDDSQLPKDRFSAERLKGVDSTLKIQPAKLEDSAVYLCASRGLGKNIQYFGAGTRLSVL.

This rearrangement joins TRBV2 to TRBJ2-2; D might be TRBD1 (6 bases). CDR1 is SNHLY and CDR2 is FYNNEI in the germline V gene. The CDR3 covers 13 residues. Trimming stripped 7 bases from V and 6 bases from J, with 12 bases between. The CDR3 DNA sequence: TGTGCCAGCATCAAAGGGGGAGCCGGGGAGCTGTTTTTT. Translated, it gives CASIKGGAGELFF. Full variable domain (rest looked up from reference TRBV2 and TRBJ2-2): EPEVTQTPSHQVTQMGQEVILRCVPISNHLYFYWYRQILGQKVEFLVSFYNNEISEKSEIFDDQFSVERPDGSNFTLKIRSTKLEDSAMYFCASIKGGAGELFFGEGSRLTVL.

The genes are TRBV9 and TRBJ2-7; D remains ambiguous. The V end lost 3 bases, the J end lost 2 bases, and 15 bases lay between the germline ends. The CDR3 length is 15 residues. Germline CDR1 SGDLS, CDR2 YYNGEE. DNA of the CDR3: TGTGCCAGCAGCGCAGGAGTACTGAGTCCCTACGAGCAGTACTTC. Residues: CASSAGVLSPYEQYF. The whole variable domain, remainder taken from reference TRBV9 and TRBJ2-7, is DSGVTQTPKHLITATGQRVTLRCSPRSGDLSVYWYQQSLDQGLQFLIQYYNGEERAKGNILERFSAQQFPDLHSELNLSSLELGDSALYFCASSAGVLSPYEQYFGPGTRLTVT.

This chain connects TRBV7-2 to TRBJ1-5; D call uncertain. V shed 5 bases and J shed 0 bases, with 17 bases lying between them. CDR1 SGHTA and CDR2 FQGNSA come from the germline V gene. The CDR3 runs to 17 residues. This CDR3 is CASSPFSESHSNQPQHF. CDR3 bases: TGTGCCAGCAGCCCCTTTTCGGAGTCACATAGCAATCAGCCCCAGCATTTT.